These T cell receptor beta chains were read from a single sample in a study of blood T cell repertoires in COVID-19. Method: immunoSEQ multiplex PCR; TCRdb's copy keeps in-frame clones and lacks some. The sample has over 200,000 clones, around nine tenths seen once. Material: peripheral blood. These TCRs come from a woman aged 60-70 years with acute or convalescent COVID-19. The CDR3 runs from the conserved cysteine through the conserved F or W. A D gene is named only where the DNA matches it firmly. The size of a clone is reported for some rows only, either as once, few or many, or as a class for expanded clones.

d_gene: .
v_gene: TRBV28
abundance: once
j_gene: TRBJ1-2
CDR3nt: TGTGCCAGCAGTTTATGGGGGGGTCAGAACTATGGCTACACCTTC
CDR3aa: CASSLWGGQNYGYTF

d_gene: TRBD2
v_gene: TRBV6-5
abundance: few
j_gene: TRBJ2-1
CDR3nt: TGTGCCAGTAGACTAGCGGGGTCCTACAATGAGCAGTTCTTC
CDR3aa: CASRLAGSYNEQFF

d_gene: TRBD1
v_gene: TRBV7-8
abundance: few
j_gene: TRBJ1-5
CDR3nt: TGTGCCAGCAGCTTTATGGGACAGGGGTCAGGCAATCAGCCCCAGCATTTT
CDR3aa: CASSFMGQGSGNQPQHF

d_gene: TRBD1
v_gene: TRBV11-2
abundance: .
j_gene: TRBJ2-1
CDR3nt: TGTGCCAGCAGCCCCAGGACAGGGTTAGGAGCGGATGAGCAGTTCTTC
CDR3aa: CASSPRTGLGADEQFF

d_gene: TRBD2
v_gene: TRBV5-1
abundance: .
j_gene: TRBJ2-1
CDR3nt: TGCGCCAGCAGCCGAATACGGGGGGGTAACAATGAGCAGTTCTTC
CDR3aa: CASSRIRGGNNEQFF

d_gene: .
v_gene: TRBV12-3/TRBV12-4
abundance: once
j_gene: TRBJ1-2
CDR3nt: TGTGCCAGCAGCTTCCAGGGAAGTGGCTACACCTTC
CDR3aa: CASSFQGSGYTF

d_gene: TRBD1
v_gene: TRBV19
abundance: once
j_gene: TRBJ1-2
CDR3nt: TGTGCCAGTGTCCGGGACAGGACGACTTATGGCTACACCTTC
CDR3aa: CASVRDRTTYGYTF

d_gene: TRBD2
v_gene: TRBV2
abundance: .
j_gene: TRBJ2-1
CDR3nt: TGTGCCAGCAATAGAGGAGCGGGGATATACAATGAGCAGTTCTTC
CDR3aa: CASNRGAGIYNEQFF

d_gene: .
v_gene: TRBV18
abundance: .
j_gene: TRBJ1-2
CDR3nt: TGTGCCAGCTCGGGGGACACCCTCTATGGCTACACCTTC
CDR3aa: CASSGDTLYGYTF

d_gene: TRBD2
v_gene: TRBV24-1
abundance: .
j_gene: TRBJ2-1
CDR3nt: TGTGCCACCAGTGATTTGAGCGGGAGTTCCTACAATGAGCAGTTCTTC
CDR3aa: CATSDLSGSSYNEQFF

d_gene: .
v_gene: TRBV27
abundance: .
j_gene: TRBJ1-1
CDR3nt: TGTGCCAGCAGTTTAAGCAGGGGTGGTGAAGCTTTCTTT
CDR3aa: CASSLSRGGEAFF

d_gene: TRBD2
v_gene: TRBV4-2
abundance: .
j_gene: TRBJ2-1
CDR3nt: TGTGCCAGCAGCCTGGGGACTAGCAAAAATGAGCAGTTCTTC
CDR3aa: CASSLGTSKNEQFF

d_gene: .
v_gene: TRBV30
abundance: .
j_gene: TRBJ1-6
CDR3nt: TGTGCCTGGAGTGCTCGACAGGAAGGTCCCTATAATTCACCCCTCCACTTT
CDR3aa: CAWSARQEGPYNSPLHF

d_gene: TRBD1
v_gene: TRBV28
abundance: .
j_gene: TRBJ1-2
CDR3nt: TGTGCCAGCAGTAAGTTAGGACAGGGCTATGGCTACACCTTC
CDR3aa: CASSKLGQGYGYTF

d_gene: TRBD1
v_gene: TRBV7-2
abundance: .
j_gene: TRBJ2-2
CDR3nt: TGTGCCAGCAGAAACCCCGGGACAGGGGGAACCGGGGAGCTGTTTTTT
CDR3aa: CASRNPGTGGTGELFF

d_gene: .
v_gene: TRBV27
abundance: .
j_gene: TRBJ1-1
CDR3nt: TGTGCCAGCAGAGCACCGTCACCCCCTGAAGCTTTCTTT
CDR3aa: CASRAPSPPEAFF

d_gene: .
v_gene: TRBV19
abundance: .
j_gene: TRBJ2-3
CDR3nt: TGTGCCAGTAGTAGTAGCGGTAACACAGATACGCAGTATTTT
CDR3aa: CASSSSGNTDTQYF

d_gene: TRBD2
v_gene: TRBV18
abundance: once
j_gene: TRBJ2-3
CDR3nt: TGTGCCAGCTCACCACGACTAGCGGGGGAGAGCACAGATACGCAGTATTTT
CDR3aa: CASSPRLAGESTDTQYF

d_gene: .
v_gene: TRBV7-6
abundance: .
j_gene: TRBJ1-5
CDR3nt: TGTGCCAGCGAAGGACAGTTAAATCAGCCCCAGCATTTT
CDR3aa: CASEGQLNQPQHF

d_gene: TRBD2
v_gene: TRBV11-3
abundance: .
j_gene: TRBJ2-7
CDR3nt: TGTGCCAGCAGCCCCTTGGGCCTAGCGGAAACCTACGAGCAGTACTTC
CDR3aa: CASSPLGLAETYEQYF

d_gene: TRBD1
v_gene: TRBV4-3
abundance: .
j_gene: TRBJ2-2
CDR3nt: TGCGCCAGCAGCCAAGTCCCGACAGGGTCGGCGAACACCGGGGAGCTGTTTTTT
CDR3aa: CASSQVPTGSANTGELFF

d_gene: .
v_gene: TRBV18
abundance: .
j_gene: TRBJ1-2
CDR3nt: TGTGCCAGCTCAGCAGGCGAGGGCTATGGCTACACCTTC
CDR3aa: CASSAGEGYGYTF

d_gene: .
v_gene: TRBV7-2
abundance: .
j_gene: TRBJ2-7
CDR3nt: TGTGCCAGCAGCTTATCTAACGGGAACCGCTACGAGCAGTACTTC
CDR3aa: CASSLSNGNRYEQYF

d_gene: TRBD1
v_gene: TRBV28
abundance: .
j_gene: TRBJ2-5
CDR3nt: TGTGCCAGCAGTTGGCAGGGGGCCAGCAAAGAGACCCAGTACTTC
CDR3aa: CASSWQGASKETQYF

d_gene: .
v_gene: TRBV27
abundance: .
j_gene: TRBJ2-1
CDR3nt: TGTGCCAGCAGTTCAATCGAAACTCGTTACGATCAGTTCTTC
CDR3aa: CASSSIETRYDQFF

d_gene: TRBD2
v_gene: TRBV10-2
abundance: .
j_gene: TRBJ2-5
CDR3nt: TGCGCCAGCAGTGACTCCCGCGGGGGGGCACGGGAGACCCAGTACTTC
CDR3aa: CASSDSRGGARETQYF

d_gene: .
v_gene: TRBV18
abundance: .
j_gene: TRBJ1-3
CDR3nt: TGTGCCAGCTCACCATCCGGGAATGCTGGAAACACCATATATTTT
CDR3aa: CASSPSGNAGNTIYF

d_gene: TRBD2
v_gene: TRBV7-2
abundance: .
j_gene: TRBJ2-1
CDR3nt: TGTGCCAGCAGCTTAGGGAGCGGGGGGGCGAATGAGCAGTTCTTC
CDR3aa: CASSLGSGGANEQFF

d_gene: TRBD1
v_gene: TRBV9
abundance: .
j_gene: TRBJ1-4
CDR3nt: TGTGCCAGCAGCGGACGGGGACAGACAAATGAAAAACTGTTTTTT
CDR3aa: CASSGRGQTNEKLFF

d_gene: .
v_gene: TRBV6-5
abundance: .
j_gene: TRBJ1-6
CDR3nt: TGTGCCAGCAGTTTTAGAGGTTCACCCCTCCACTTT
CDR3aa: CASSFRGSPLHF

d_gene: .
v_gene: TRBV18
abundance: .
j_gene: TRBJ1-2
CDR3nt: TGTGCCAGCTCACGTCGCGGGGGGCCAGGTGACTATGGCTACACCTTC
CDR3aa: CASSRRGGPGDYGYTF